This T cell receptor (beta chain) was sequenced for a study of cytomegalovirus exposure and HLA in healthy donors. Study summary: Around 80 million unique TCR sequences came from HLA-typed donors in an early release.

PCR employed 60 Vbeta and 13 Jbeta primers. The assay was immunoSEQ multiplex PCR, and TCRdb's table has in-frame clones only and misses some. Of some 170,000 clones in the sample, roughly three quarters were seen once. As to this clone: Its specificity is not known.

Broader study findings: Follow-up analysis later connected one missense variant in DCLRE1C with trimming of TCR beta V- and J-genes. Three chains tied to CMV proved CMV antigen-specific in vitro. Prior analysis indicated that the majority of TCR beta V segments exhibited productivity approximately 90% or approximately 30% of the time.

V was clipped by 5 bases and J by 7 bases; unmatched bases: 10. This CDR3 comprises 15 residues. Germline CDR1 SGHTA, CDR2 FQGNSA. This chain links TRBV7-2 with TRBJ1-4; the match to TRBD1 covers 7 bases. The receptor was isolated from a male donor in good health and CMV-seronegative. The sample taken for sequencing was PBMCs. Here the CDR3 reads CASSPTGTAAEKLFF. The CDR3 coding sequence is TGTGCCAGCAGCCCTACCGGGACAGCAGCTGAAAAACTGTTTTTT.